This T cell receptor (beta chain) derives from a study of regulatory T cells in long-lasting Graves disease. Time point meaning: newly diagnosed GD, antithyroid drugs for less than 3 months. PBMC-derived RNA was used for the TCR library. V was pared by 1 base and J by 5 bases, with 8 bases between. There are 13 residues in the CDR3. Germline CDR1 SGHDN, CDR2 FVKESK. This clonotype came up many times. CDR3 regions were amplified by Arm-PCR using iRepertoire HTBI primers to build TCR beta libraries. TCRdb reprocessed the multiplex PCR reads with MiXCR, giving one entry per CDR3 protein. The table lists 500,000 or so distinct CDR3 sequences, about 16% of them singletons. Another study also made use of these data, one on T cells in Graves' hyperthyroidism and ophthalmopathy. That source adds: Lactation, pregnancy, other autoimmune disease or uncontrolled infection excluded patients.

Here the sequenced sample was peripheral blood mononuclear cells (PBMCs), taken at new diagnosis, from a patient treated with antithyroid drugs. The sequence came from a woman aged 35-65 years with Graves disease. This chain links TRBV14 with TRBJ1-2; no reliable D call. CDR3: CASSQASTYGYTF. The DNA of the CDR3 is TGTGCCAGCAGCCAAGCGTCTACTTATGGCTACACCTTC.